The 31 T cell receptor beta chains below were found in one sample sequenced in a study of beta chain features in type 1 diabetes. Investigators reverse transcribed all isolated RNA, so they sequenced expressed TCRB transcripts. The table came from immunoSEQ multiplex PCR; TCRdb's copy has only in-frame clones and leaves some out. The sample holds around 340,000 clones, roughly 8% seen once. The specimen was central memory CD4+ T cells from blood. These receptors came from a woman aged 18-30 years in good health.

This clone has a handful of counts. The rearrangement joins TRBV4-1 to TRBJ2-7, with D hard to call. V was shortened by 4 bases and J by 4 bases, with 14 bases between the two germline ends. This CDR3 is built from 14 residues. Germline CDR1 is MGHRA and CDR2 is YSYEKL. The CDR3 nucleotides are TGCGCCAGCAGCCGTATTCCGACCGGTTACGAGCAGTACTTC. Its translation is CASSRIPTGYEQYF.

There are a few counts of this clone. The V call is TRBV5-1, the J call TRBJ2-1, with 11 bases aligning to TRBD1. The length of the CDR3 is 16 residues. Germline lookup yields CDR1 SGHRS and CDR2 YFSETQ. The V gene end was trimmed by 1 base and the J gene end by 6 bases; junction bases not matched to a gene: 6. The CDR3 sequence is CASSLTPGTGGNEQFF. The CDR3 nucleotides are TGCGCCAGCAGCTTGACTCCCGGGACAGGGGGCAATGAGCAGTTCTTC.

This clone appeared a few times. This chain connects TRBV10-3 to TRBJ1-4, with 7 bases that match TRBD1. V shed 4 bases and J 7 bases; nucleotides not matched to a gene: 6. CDR3 length: 14 amino acids. The germline gives CDR1 ENHRY, CDR2 SYGVKD. CDR3 DNA sequence: TGTGCCATCAGTGCGGTAGGGGACAGTGAAAAACTGTTTTTT. As protein: CAISAVGDSEKLFF.

In this sample, this clone turned up a few times. Other DNA sequences in this sample translate to the same CDR3. The CDR3 protein is CASSLDRNTEAFF. CDR3 bases: TGTGCCAGCAGCTTAGACCGGAACACTGAAGCTTTCTTT. V gene TRBV7-2 combines with J gene TRBJ1-1; D not certain. Germline lookup yields CDR1 SGHTA and CDR2 FQGNSA. V was cut by 1 base and J by 1 base, with 4 bases left in between. This CDR3 spans 13 amino acids.

The gene calls are TRBV7-3 and TRBJ2-2; 10 bases are shared with TRBD2. The CDR3 sequence is 16 residues long. Germline CDR1 is SGHTA and CDR2 is FQGTGA. V dropped 2 bases and J dropped 1; count of bases not matched to a gene: 1. The CDR3 nucleotides are TGTGCCAGCAGCTTAGCTAGCGGGAGGAACACCGGGGAGCTGTTTTTT. Its translation: CASSLASGRNTGELFF.

This sequence joins TRBV2 and TRBJ1-5; no reliable D call. The germline V gene encodes CDR1 SNHLY and CDR2 FYNNEI. Trimming pared 3 bases from V and 0 bases from J, leaving 6 bases between. The CDR3 has 14 residues. This CDR3 is CASSDRYSNQPQHF. The CDR3 bases are TGTGCCAGCAGTGATCGGTATAGCAATCAGCCCCAGCATTTT.

The chain couples TRBV27 to TRBJ2-3; the D is unclear. Per the germline V gene, CDR1 is MNHEY and CDR2 is SMNVEV (reference sequence). Trimming cost V 4 bases and J 5 bases, with 16 bases left between them. CDR3 size: 15 residues. The CDR3: CASSWAPPSRDTQYF. The CDR3 nucleotides read TGTGCCAGCAGTTGGGCCCCTCCCTCCAGAGATACGCAGTATTTT.

This clone turned up a few times. V gene TRBV12-5 combines with J gene TRBJ2-1, with 11 nucleotides matching TRBD2. Germline CDR1 and CDR2: LGHNT and FRNRAP. The CDR3 is 15 amino acids. V shed 1 base, J shed 8 bases, and the junction held 4 bases outside the gene matches. CDR3 sequence reads: CASGLGVAGGDEQFF. For the CDR3, the DNA is TGTGCTAGTGGTTTGGGGGTAGCGGGAGGGGATGAGCAGTTCTTC.

The rearrangement joins TRBV6-6 to TRBJ2-1; the D gene is possibly TRBD2 (5 bases). Germline lookup yields CDR1 MNHNY and CDR2 SVGAGI (reference sequence). CDR3 length: 15 residues. V lost 5 bases, J lost 6 bases, and 17 bases lay in between. In DNA form, the CDR3 reads TGTGCCAGCAGTGCCACGACAACTAGTTTCAATGAGCAGTTCTTC. Residues: CASSATTTSFNEQFF.

The J gene is TRBJ1-5, the V gene TRBV4-2, with D possibly TRBD1 on 6 matching bases. CDR3 length: 15 amino acids. The V and J ends lost 1 base and 3 bases respectively, with 10 bases between them. Germline V lookup: CDR1 LGHNA, CDR2 YNFKEQ. CDR3 DNA sequence: TGTGCCAGCAGCCAAGCCCAGGGGAACAATCAGCCCCAGCATTTT. Amino acid sequence: CASSQAQGNNQPQHF.

The chain employs TRBV5-6 and TRBJ2-1; 11 bases fit TRBD2. From germline, CDR1 is SGHDT and CDR2 YYEEEE. Trimming took 3 bases from V and 6 from J; bases not matched to a gene: 5. There are 15 residues in the CDR3. The CDR3 nucleotides are TGTGCCAGCAGCTATACTAGCGGGAGTTTCAATGAGCAGTTCTTC. It yields the protein CASSYTSGSFNEQFF.

This clone was seen only a few times. The chain employs TRBV21-1 and TRBJ1-1; TRBD1 is the table's D call and was not checked against the DNA. TRBV21-1 corresponds to a pseudogene. The CDR3 runs to 12 residues. CDR3 region: CASSKQGTEAFF. Here the CDR3 DNA reads TGTGCCAGCAGCAAACAGGGCACTGAAGCTTTCTTT.

The rearrangement joins TRBV7-8 to TRBJ2-7, with 14 nucleotides matching TRBD2. Germline CDR1 is SGHVS and CDR2 is FQNEAQ. With V trimmed by 5 bases and J by 6 bases, 9 bases remained unmatched. This CDR3 has 16 amino acids. The CDR3 coding sequence is TGTGCCAGCAGCACCCACCCGGGACTAGCGGGAGTCGAGCAGTACTTC. It codes for CASSTHPGLAGVEQYF.

This clone was found many times. V and J are TRBV7-9 and TRBJ2-6; D is unclear. V was shortened by 5 bases and J by 2 bases, with 10 bases between the two germline ends. Germline lookup yields CDR1 SEHNR and CDR2 FQNEAQ (reference sequence). The CDR3 is made up of 15 amino acids. The CDR3 spells CASSPRGPGANVLTF. The CDR3 region has the DNA TGTGCCAGCAGCCCCCGCGGACCTGGGGCCAACGTCCTGACTTTC.

This clone was seen more than once but under ten times. The CDR3 nucleotides are TGTGCCAGCAGCACTCGCCTTCAAGAGACCCAGTACTTC. It is translated as CASSTRLQETQYF. This chain connects TRBV7-6 to TRBJ2-5; no clear D. The germline V gene has CDR1 SGHVS and CDR2 FNYEAQ. Deletions cut 5 bases from V and 2 bases from J, with 9 bases between. The length of the CDR3 is 13 residues.

To note about this clone: A read error may account for a junction end that differs from germline. The chain recombines TRBV2 with TRBJ2-7; the D is unclear. Germline V gene lookup returns CDR1 SNHLY and CDR2 FYNNEI. There are 12 residues in the CDR3. This chain's CDR3 is CASSGEGYAQYF. CDR3 bases: TGTGCCAGCAGTGGGGAAGGGTACGCGCAGTACTTC.

This clone was observed a few times. This rearrangement joins TRBV29-1 to TRBJ2-7; D is possibly TRBD1 or TRBD2 (5 bases each). The CDR3 covers 13 residues. CDR1 is SQVTM and CDR2 is ANQGSEA in the germline V gene. V dropped 6 bases and J dropped 5 bases, with 17 bases sitting between them. As DNA, the CDR3 is TGCAGCGTCACGAGTGGGGGTAGCAACGAGCAGTACTTC. It specifies CSVTSGGSNEQYF.

This clone appeared many times. J is TRBJ2-1 and V is TRBV19, with D tentatively TRBD2 (6 bases). The CDR3 spans 14 residues. Germline V CDR1 and CDR2: LNHDA, SQIVND (reference sequence). V shed 7 bases and J shed 6 bases, with 16 bases lying between them. The CDR3 is CASKVSSAVNEQFF. CDR3 DNA sequence: TGTGCCAGTAAGGTGTCTAGCGCGGTCAATGAGCAGTTCTTC. The whole variable domain, filled in from reference TRBV19 and TRBJ2-1, reads DGGITQSPKYLFRKEGQNVTLSCEQNLNHDAMYWYRQDPGQGLRLIYYSQIVNDFQKGDIAEGYSVSREKKESFPLTVTSAQKNPTAFYLCASKVSSAVNEQFFGPGTRLTVL.

V gene TRBV28 combines with J gene TRBJ2-2; D is ambiguous. Trimming pared 3 bases from V and 4 bases from J, leaving 6 bases between. CDR1 is MDHEN, CDR2 SYDVKM, per germline. The CDR3 consists of 13 residues. In DNA, the CDR3 is TGTGCCAGCAGTTTCTTTAGCACCGGGGAGCTGTTTTTT. This encodes CASSFFSTGELFF.

This clone showed up just a few times. The V call is TRBV7-9, the J call TRBJ2-5; D is undetermined. The CDR3 runs to 13 residues. The germline V gene encodes CDR1 SEHNR and CDR2 FQNEAQ (reference sequence). With 0 bases removed from V and 4 bases from J, the gap between germline ends came to 6 bases. The CDR3 region is CASSLAGIETQYF. DNA for the CDR3: TGTGCCAGCAGCTTAGCAGGAATAGAGACCCAGTACTTC.

This clone was seen a handful of times. V is TRBV7-2 and J is TRBJ1-3; 9 nucleotides line up with TRBD1. This CDR3 spans 15 amino acids. CDR1 and CDR2 from the germline V gene are SGHTA and FQGNSA. The junction had 4 bases not matched to a gene; V was cut back by 5 bases and J by 2 bases. The CDR3 DNA follows: TGTGCCAGCAGCCCGACAGGGGGACCTGGAAACACCATATATTTT. The encoded protein is CASSPTGGPGNTIYF.

For the CDR3, the DNA is TGTGCCAGCAGTGTCGGGACGAAAAACATTCAGTACTTC. Residues: CASSVGTKNIQYF. This chain uses TRBV6-5 with TRBJ2-4; D could derive from TRBD1 or TRBD2 (5 bases each). Germline V lookup: CDR1 MNHEY, CDR2 SVGAGI. The CDR3 contains 13 residues. Trimming shortened V by 5 bases and J by 4 bases, and 9 bases separated the two germline ends.

This clone has a count of ten or more. Other DNA sequences from this sample encode an identical CDR3 as well. The gene calls are TRBV7-2 and TRBJ1-5; D possibly corresponds to TRBD1 (5 bases). The V end was cut by 2 bases, the J end by 4 bases, with 6 bases between. The CDR3 length is 13 residues. CDR1 and CDR2 (germline): SGHTA, FQGNSA. The CDR3 DNA is TGTGCCAGCAGCTTACGGGGGAATCAGCCCCAGCATTTT. It is translated as CASSLRGNQPQHF.

This rearrangement joins TRBV20-1 to TRBJ2-1; possible D gene TRBD2, 6 bases. Germline V CDR1 and CDR2: DFQATT, SNEGSKA (reference sequence). Trimming took 5 bases from V and 7 from J, leaving 6 bases between them. The CDR3 runs to 10 residues. The CDR3 bases are TGCAGTGCTGCGGGGAATGAGCAGTTCTTC. This sequence encodes CSAAGNEQFF.

The chain links TRBV15 to TRBJ2-4, with D perhaps being TRBD1 or TRBD2 (5 bases each). Per germline, CDR1 LNHNV and CDR2 YYDKDF (reference sequence). The V and J ends lost 4 bases and 5 bases respectively, with 12 bases between them. CDR3 length: 14 amino acids. CDR3 sequence reads: CATSTPGRENIQYF. DNA of the CDR3: TGTGCCACCAGCACTCCGGGACGGGAAAACATTCAGTACTTC. Full variable domain (missing parts from reference TRBV15 and TRBJ2-4): DAMVIQNPRYQVTQFGKPVTLSCSQTLNHNVMYWYQQKSSQAPKLLFHYYDKDFNNEADTPDNFQSRRPNTSFCFLDIRSPGLGDTAMYLCATSTPGRENIQYFGAGTRLSVL.

There are many counts of this clone. The V and J genes are TRBV7-2 and TRBJ1-2; D might be TRBD1 (5 bases). The CDR3 loop spans 14 amino acids. The V gene's germline CDR1 is SGHTA and CDR2 FQGNSA. Trimming stripped 5 bases from V and 10 bases from J, with 20 bases between. CDR3 DNA: TGTGCCAGCAGCCGAGACCCTGACAGAGTCTCCTACACCTTC. Protein: CASSRDPDRVSYTF.

This clone was recorded a few times. This same CDR3 is encoded by further DNA sequences in the sample. The rearrangement links TRBV7-2 to TRBJ2-3; D is uncertain. Trimming took 3 bases from V and 3 from J, leaving 4 bases between them. The length of the CDR3 is 12 residues. Germline-derived CDR1 and CDR2 are SGHTA and FQGNSA. The CDR3 sequence: CASSFITDTQYF. Written as DNA, the CDR3 is TGTGCCAGCAGCTTCATTACAGATACGCAGTATTTT.

On this clone: A much larger clone differs from this one at a single base, so this may be a read error. The chain carries TRBV5-6 and TRBJ2-7; the D is unclear. This CDR3 is built from 12 residues. Trimming left V 0 bases short and J 3 bases short, with 4 bases between. Germline CDR1 is SGHDT and CDR2 is YYEEEE. For the CDR3, the DNA is TGTGCCAGCAGCTTGGTAGGCTACGAGCAGTACTTC. Translated: CASSLVGYEQYF.

There are a few counts of this clone. V gene TRBV6-1 combines with J gene TRBJ2-1; 11 bases agree with TRBD2. V lost 7 bases and J lost 7; bases outside the gene matches: 9. This CDR3 contains 15 residues. Per germline, CDR1 MNHNS and CDR2 SASEGT. CDR3 in amino acids: CASTLGASGRNEQFF. The CDR3 nucleotides read TGTGCCAGCACGTTAGGGGCTAGCGGGAGGAATGAGCAGTTCTTC.

The chain joins TRBV29-1 to TRBJ2-5; TRBD2 matches at 10 bases. The end of the DNA fits TRBJ2-7 better, so the J call may be wrong. Germline V gene lookup returns CDR1 SQVTM and CDR2 ANQGSEA. The CDR3 totals 13 residues. CDR3 nucleotide sequence: TGCAGCGTTGGGGCTAGCGGGGGCTACGAGCAGTACTTC. It is translated as CSVGASGGYEQYF.

There are a few counts of this clone. CDR3 sequence (DNA): TGTGCCAGCAGCTTAAAAACTAGCTTGACTGAGCAGTTCTTC. Its translation: CASSLKTSLTEQFF. The chain uses TRBV7-9 and TRBJ2-1, with D perhaps TRBD2 (6 bases). This CDR3 has 14 amino acids. Germline CDR1 reads SEHNR; CDR2 reads FQNEAQ (reference sequence). V was shortened by 2 bases and J by 9 bases, with 14 bases between the two germline ends.